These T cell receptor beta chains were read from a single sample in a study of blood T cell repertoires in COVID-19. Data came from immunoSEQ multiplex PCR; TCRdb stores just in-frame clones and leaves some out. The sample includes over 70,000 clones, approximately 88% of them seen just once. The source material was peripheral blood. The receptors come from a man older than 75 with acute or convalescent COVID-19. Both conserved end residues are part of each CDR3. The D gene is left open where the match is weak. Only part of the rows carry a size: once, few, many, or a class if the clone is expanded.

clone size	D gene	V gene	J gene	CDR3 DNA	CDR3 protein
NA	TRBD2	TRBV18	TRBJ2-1	TGTGCCAGCTCACTGCTTAGCGGGGATTACAATGAGCAGTTCTTC	CASSLLSGDYNEQFF
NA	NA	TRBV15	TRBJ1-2	TGTGCCACCAGCAGAGATGTTTTCGGGGATGCTAACTATGGCTACACCTTC	CATSRDVFGDANYGYTF
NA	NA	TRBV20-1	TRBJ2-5	TGCAGTGCTCCATTCCAAGAGACCCAGTACTTC	CSAPFQETQYF
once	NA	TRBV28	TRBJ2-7	TGTGCCAGCATTAGGCAGGGAATCTCCTACGAGCAGTACTTC	CASIRQGISYEQYF
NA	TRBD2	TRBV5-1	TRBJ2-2	TGCGCCAGCAGCTTGGAACTAGCGGGGGGCCCGAACACCGGGGAGCTGTTTTTT	CASSLELAGGPNTGELFF
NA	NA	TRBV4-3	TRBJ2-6	TGCGCCAGCAGCCAACAGGGGCCCTGGAGCACGGTTGGCTCTGGGGCCAACGTCCTGACTTTC	CASSQQGPWSTVGSGANVLTF
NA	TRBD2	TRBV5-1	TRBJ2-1	TGCGCCAGCGGGACTAGCGGTTCCTACAATGAGCAGTTCTTC	CASGTSGSYNEQFF
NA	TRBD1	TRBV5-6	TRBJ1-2	TGTGCCAGCAGCTTCCCGGGACAGGGCCTTGCGGGCTACACCTTC	CASSFPGQGLAGYTF
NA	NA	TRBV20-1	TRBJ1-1	TGCAGTGCCCCGGGGAACACTGAAGCTTTCTTT	CSAPGNTEAFF
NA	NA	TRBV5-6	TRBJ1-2	TGTGCCAGTTCAGGCAGAACCTATGGCTACACCTTC	CASSGRTYGYTF
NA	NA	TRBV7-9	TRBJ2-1	TGTGCCAGCAGCTTAGAAATCCTCCGGACAGAGCAGTTCTTC	CASSLEILRTEQFF
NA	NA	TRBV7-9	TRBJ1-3	TGTGCCAGCAGCCCACAGGTCTCTGGAAACACCATATATTTT	CASSPQVSGNTIYF
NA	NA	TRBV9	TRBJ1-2	TGTGCCAGCAGCGTAGAGCGGGTTGGCTATGGCTACACCTTC	CASSVERVGYGYTF